This TCR beta chain was retrieved from a study of early T cells in non-severe SARS-CoV-2 infection. This clonotype showed up many times. MiXCR, applied by TCRdb to the 5' RACE reads, yields one record per CDR3 protein. The table shows around 25,000 distinct CDR3 sequences, with less than 7% occurring only once. Trimming took 2 bases from V and 4 from J, leaving 9 bases between them. The CDR3 is 14 amino acids. The source material was whole blood. This sequence joins TRBV12-3 or TRBV12-4 and TRBJ1-5; D perhaps matches TRBD1 (5 bases). This TCR was sampled from an adult who was a healthcare worker with PCR-confirmed SARS-CoV-2 infection or an uninfected control (not recorded which). As DNA, the CDR3 is TGTGCCAGCAGTTTATGGCAGGGTAATCAGCCCCAGCATTTT. It specifies CASSLWQGNQPQHF.